One and the same sample provided the 15 T cell receptor beta chains below, sequenced in a study of shared clonotypes between healthy human individuals. Measured with immunoSEQ multiplex PCR; TCRdb has only the in-frame clones, and not every one. Among about 2.2 million clones listed, around 93% were seen once. CD8 cells classed as naive were CD45RO-negative and positively selected for CCR7, excluding terminally differentiated effector memory CD45RA+ cells. Sequenced: naive CD8+ T cells from PBMCs. These TCRs come from a young man in good health. Some clones in this sample may be carry-over from other donors' samples.

This chain joins TRBV12-5 and TRBJ2-7, with 7 bases lining up with TRBD2. With V trimmed by 7 bases and J by 3 bases, 6 bases remained unmatched. Germline V lookup: CDR1 LGHNT, CDR2 FRNRAP. CDR3 length equals 13 residues. The CDR3 sequence is CASAPGGHYEQYF. The CDR3 DNA reads TGTGCTAGTGCCCCGGGGGGTCACTACGAGCAGTACTTC.

This clone is a singleton in its sample. The CDR3 protein is CAWKTENYNTIYF. DNA for the CDR3: TGTGCCTGGAAGACTGAAAACTACAACACCATATATTTT. The chain couples TRBV30 to TRBJ1-3; no reliable D call. CDR3 length equals 13 residues. Deletions cut 4 bases from V and 7 bases from J, with 14 bases between. Germline V gene sequence: CDR1 GTSNPN, CDR2 SVGIG (reference sequence).

Regarding this clone: The conserved final phenylalanine or tryptophan is absent from the CDR3, which likely points to a read error. Because the CDR3's place on the DNA is in doubt, the DNA is left out and the CDR3 is given as listed by TCRdb. J is TRBJ2-7 and V is TRBV7-9. The CDR3 comprises 11 residues, both ends counted. Germline V gene data show CDR1 as SEHNR and CDR2 as FQNEAQ (reference sequence). This CDR3 reads CASSSQGYWLS.

J is TRBJ2-2 and V is TRBV11-3, with 12 nucleotides matching TRBD1. V lost 1 base to trimming and J lost 5 bases; unmatched junction nucleotides: 5. This CDR3 has 17 residues. CDR1 SGHNT and CDR2 YENEEA come from the germline V gene. The CDR3 DNA sequence: TGTGCCAGCAGCTTAGTTGGGACAGGGGGCAGGACCGGGGAGCTGTTTTTT. It is translated as CASSLVGTGGRTGELFF.

This clone was observed a single time. The genes are TRBV7-2 and TRBJ2-2; D is uncertain. The germline gives CDR1 SGHTA, CDR2 FQGNSA. The CDR3 sequence is 15 residues long. Trimming removed 5 bases from V and 5 bases from J, with 15 bases in between. The DNA of the CDR3 is TGTGCCAGCAGCCCCCTCCGGGCGACAACCGGGGAGCTGTTTTTT. This codes for CASSPLRATTGELFF.

The chain carries TRBV7-9 and TRBJ1-2, with D maybe TRBD1 (6 bases). CDR1 and CDR2 from the germline V gene are SEHNR and FQNEAQ (reference sequence). This CDR3 has 16 amino acids. With 3 bases removed from V and 0 bases from J, the gap between germline ends came to 14 bases. CDR3: CASSFFGQLANYGYTF. The CDR3 DNA is TGTGCCAGCAGCTTTTTCGGACAGTTAGCTAACTATGGCTACACCTTC.

The chain uses TRBV28 and TRBJ1-4; 7 bases line up with TRBD1. From germline, CDR1 is MDHEN and CDR2 SYDVKM. This CDR3 comprises 15 residues. J was trimmed by 10 bases and V by 7 bases; bases with no gene match: 15. The CDR3 sequence is CASIRTPGGSGKLFF. The CDR3 DNA reads as TGTGCCAGCATCCGTACACCAGGGGGTTCCGGAAAACTGTTTTTT.

The V gene is TRBV19, the J gene TRBJ2-7; no clear D gene. Germline CDR1 and CDR2: LNHDA and SQIVND (reference sequence). Trimming took 4 bases from V and 4 from J, leaving 11 bases between them. CDR3 length: 13 amino acids. This CDR3 is CASSTFMGYEQYF. The CDR3 nucleotides are TGTGCCAGTAGTACATTCATGGGTTACGAGCAGTACTTC. The full variable domain, with the rest looked up from reference TRBV19 and TRBJ2-7, is DGGITQSPKYLFRKEGQNVTLSCEQNLNHDAMYWYRQDPGQGLRLIYYSQIVNDFQKGDIAEGYSVSREKKESFPLTVTSAQKNPTAFYLCASSTFMGYEQYFGPGTRLTVT.

The V gene is TRBV23-1, the J gene TRBJ2-7; D unclear. TRBV23-1 is an ORF, and what it does is uncertain. This CDR3 is built from 12 residues. V was clipped by 3 bases and J by 3 bases, with 6 bases between them. The CDR3 DNA sequence: TGCGCCAGCAGTCATTTGATCTACGAGCAGTACTTC. Translation: CASSHLIYEQYF.

The V and J genes are TRBV4-3 and TRBJ1-1, with D uncertain. CDR1 and CDR2 (germline): LGHNA, YSLEER. CDR3 length equals 14 residues. Deletions cut 4 bases from V and 1 base from J, with 10 bases between. CDR3 DNA: TGCGCCAGCAGCCGATGGGATGCGAACACTGAAGCTTTCTTT. Protein product: CASSRWDANTEAFF.

This sequence joins TRBV28 and TRBJ2-5; TRBD1 aligns across 12 bases. V lost 4 bases and J lost 0; bases outside the gene matches: 6. This CDR3 is 17 amino acids long. Germline assignment: CDR1 MDHEN and CDR2 SYDVKM. The CDR3 bases are TGTGCCAGCAGTTCGGGACAGGGGGCTGTCTACCAAGAGACCCAGTACTTC. It is translated as CASSSGQGAVYQETQYF.

The chain joins TRBV5-1 to TRBJ2-3, with D tentatively TRBD2 (7 bases). In germline, CDR1 is SGHRS, CDR2 YFSETQ. V lost 4 bases to trimming and J lost 4 bases, with 19 bases between them. This CDR3 spans 16 amino acids. The CDR3 DNA sequence: TGCGCCAGCAGCCCTGGACGGGGGGCAAGGGCAGATACGCAGTATTTT. It is translated as CASSPGRGARADTQYF.

Only one count was recorded for this clone. The chain joins TRBV11-2 to TRBJ2-2; D is ambiguous. This CDR3 region has 16 residues. In germline, CDR1 is SGHAT, CDR2 FQNNGV. V lost 2 bases to trimming and J lost 2 bases, with 12 bases between them. This chain's CDR3 is CASSLTRADNTGELFF. CDR3 nucleotide sequence: TGTGCCAGCAGCTTAACACGGGCAGATAACACCGGGGAGCTGTTTTTT.

The rearrangement joins TRBV19 to TRBJ2-1; D is possibly TRBD2 (6 bases). CDR1 is LNHDA and CDR2 is SQIVND in the germline V gene (reference sequence). This CDR3 contains 14 residues. V was clipped by 5 bases and J by 9 bases, with 17 bases between them. The CDR3 DNA reads as TGTGCCAGTAGTCTCCGTTGGGCGGGACCTGAGCAGTTCTTC. It specifies CASSLRWAGPEQFF.

The rearrangement uses TRBV19 and TRBJ2-3; possibly TRBD2 for D (6 bases). With 5 bases removed from V and 3 bases from J, the gap between germline ends came to 12 bases. The CDR3 runs 14 residues. Per the germline V gene, CDR1 is LNHDA and CDR2 is SQIVND (reference sequence). The CDR3 loop is CASSGGVRTDTQYF. CDR3 DNA: TGTGCCAGTAGTGGCGGGGTGCGGACAGATACGCAGTATTTT.